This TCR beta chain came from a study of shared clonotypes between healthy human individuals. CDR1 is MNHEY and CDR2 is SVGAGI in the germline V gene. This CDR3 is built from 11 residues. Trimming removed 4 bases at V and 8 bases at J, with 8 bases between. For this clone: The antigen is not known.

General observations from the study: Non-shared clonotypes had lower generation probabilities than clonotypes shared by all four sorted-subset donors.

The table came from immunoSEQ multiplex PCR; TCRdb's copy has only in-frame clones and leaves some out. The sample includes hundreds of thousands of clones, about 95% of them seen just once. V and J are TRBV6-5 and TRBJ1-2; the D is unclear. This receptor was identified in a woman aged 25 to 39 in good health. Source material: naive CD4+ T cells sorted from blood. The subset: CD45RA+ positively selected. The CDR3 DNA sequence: TGTGCCAGCAGTTCTACTGGGGGCTACACCTTC. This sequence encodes CASSSTGGYTF.